Listed below are T cell receptor beta chains from one sample, sequenced in a study of cytomegalovirus exposure and HLA in healthy donors. Repertoires were generated with immunoSEQ multiplex PCR, while TCRdb's copy carries only in-frame clones and drops some. The data show about 120,000 clones, over 75% seen once. Sequenced: PBMCs. These receptors originate from a man between 18 and 35 years old in good health and CMV-seropositive. The CDR3 runs from the conserved cysteine through the conserved F or W. The order of the fields is CDR3 protein, V gene, J gene.

CDR3 protein: CASSESGGVGANGLTF
V gene: TRBV10-2
J gene: TRBJ2-6

CDR3 protein: CASSHDRGYGYTF
V gene: TRBV9
J gene: TRBJ1-2

CDR3 protein: CASSQQGSYTF
V gene: TRBV5-1
J gene: TRBJ1-2

CDR3 protein: CASSFPSLGGANVLTF
V gene: TRBV6-5
J gene: TRBJ2-6

CDR3 protein: CAWSGTSGGYDEQFF
V gene: TRBV30
J gene: TRBJ2-1

CDR3 protein: CASTDSPEIDGELFF
V gene: TRBV2
J gene: TRBJ2-2

CDR3 protein: CASSVGGRGPGETQYF
V gene: TRBV9
J gene: TRBJ2-5

CDR3 protein: CASSLYPQKNTEAFF
V gene: TRBV7-8
J gene: TRBJ1-1

CDR3 protein: CASSLFHRKDTEAFF
V gene: TRBV11-2
J gene: TRBJ1-1

CDR3 protein: CAISESILRGLEQYF
V gene: TRBV10-3
J gene: TRBJ2-7

CDR3 protein: CASSIGLAGAPSYEQYF
V gene: TRBV19
J gene: TRBJ2-7

CDR3 protein: CSVEVATGSGYGYTF
V gene: TRBV29-1
J gene: TRBJ1-2

CDR3 protein: CASSYVAGAYGYTF
V gene: TRBV7-9
J gene: TRBJ1-2

CDR3 protein: CAWRWQGRPLNTEAFF
V gene: TRBV30
J gene: TRBJ1-1

CDR3 protein: CASSHLEGEPYEQYF
V gene: TRBV18
J gene: TRBJ2-7

CDR3 protein: CARSGDRSSYEQYF
V gene: TRBV2
J gene: TRBJ2-7

CDR3 protein: CASSPWGDGTEAFF
V gene: TRBV7-6
J gene: TRBJ1-1

CDR3 protein: CAGQAEWNEKLFF
V gene: TRBV2
J gene: TRBJ1-4

CDR3 protein: CAWSVRRGLYNSPLHF
V gene: TRBV30
J gene: TRBJ1-6

CDR3 protein: CATSRDKVPGLEQYF
V gene: TRBV15
J gene: TRBJ2-7

CDR3 protein: CASREGATNEKLFF
V gene: TRBV10-2
J gene: TRBJ1-4

CDR3 protein: CASSSTSGTGAGIYGYTF
V gene: TRBV7-6
J gene: TRBJ1-2

CDR3 protein: CASSLPGLGYSNEQFF
V gene: TRBV5-1
J gene: TRBJ2-1

CDR3 protein: CSAHRGRADTQYF
V gene: TRBV29-1
J gene: TRBJ2-3

CDR3 protein: CASSFVLAGGSEQFF
V gene: TRBV7-9
J gene: TRBJ2-1

CDR3 protein: CASIKWGHRLGEQYF
V gene: TRBV7-2
J gene: TRBJ2-7

CDR3 protein: CASSFQGSNEQFF
V gene: TRBV5-1
J gene: TRBJ2-1

CDR3 protein: CATSEARGGNQPQHF
V gene: TRBV15
J gene: TRBJ1-5

CDR3 protein: CASSLAVVPPEQFF
V gene: TRBV7-8
J gene: TRBJ2-1

CDR3 protein: CASSFSQSYEQYF
V gene: TRBV27
J gene: -

CDR3 protein: CASSWGTIQETQYF
V gene: TRBV5-1
J gene: TRBJ2-5

CDR3 protein: CATKPYGTENYEQYF
V gene: TRBV15
J gene: TRBJ2-7

CDR3 protein: CASSEAGGGTDTQYF
V gene: TRBV6-1
J gene: TRBJ2-3

CDR3 protein: CASSQDLAGGYNEQFF
V gene: TRBV4-2
J gene: TRBJ2-1

CDR3 protein: CAWSRGLRSYNEQFF
V gene: TRBV30
J gene: TRBJ2-1

CDR3 protein: CASSPPGSQETQYF
V gene: TRBV18
J gene: TRBJ2-5

CDR3 protein: CASSYRGDEQFF
V gene: TRBV11-2
J gene: TRBJ2-1

CDR3 protein: CASSLGQQGSEQYF
V gene: TRBV5-1
J gene: TRBJ2-7

CDR3 protein: CASSFETVETGANVLTF
V gene: TRBV28
J gene: TRBJ2-6

CDR3 protein: CASSQEWTSELYEQYF
V gene: TRBV4-1
J gene: TRBJ2-7

CDR3 protein: CASRGTGTYSNQPQHF
V gene: TRBV28
J gene: TRBJ1-5

CDR3 protein: CASSLSGGSEKLFF
V gene: TRBV5-1
J gene: TRBJ1-4

CDR3 protein: CASSLFWLGQGQFEPQHF
V gene: TRBV28
J gene: TRBJ1-5

CDR3 protein: CASSEFGRRPGTEAFF
V gene: TRBV10-2
J gene: TRBJ1-1

CDR3 protein: CASSLLAGTYNEQFF
V gene: TRBV7-6
J gene: TRBJ2-1

CDR3 protein: CAWTSRGQGETQYF
V gene: TRBV30
J gene: TRBJ2-5

CDR3 protein: CAWSPGISNEKLFF
V gene: TRBV30
J gene: TRBJ1-4